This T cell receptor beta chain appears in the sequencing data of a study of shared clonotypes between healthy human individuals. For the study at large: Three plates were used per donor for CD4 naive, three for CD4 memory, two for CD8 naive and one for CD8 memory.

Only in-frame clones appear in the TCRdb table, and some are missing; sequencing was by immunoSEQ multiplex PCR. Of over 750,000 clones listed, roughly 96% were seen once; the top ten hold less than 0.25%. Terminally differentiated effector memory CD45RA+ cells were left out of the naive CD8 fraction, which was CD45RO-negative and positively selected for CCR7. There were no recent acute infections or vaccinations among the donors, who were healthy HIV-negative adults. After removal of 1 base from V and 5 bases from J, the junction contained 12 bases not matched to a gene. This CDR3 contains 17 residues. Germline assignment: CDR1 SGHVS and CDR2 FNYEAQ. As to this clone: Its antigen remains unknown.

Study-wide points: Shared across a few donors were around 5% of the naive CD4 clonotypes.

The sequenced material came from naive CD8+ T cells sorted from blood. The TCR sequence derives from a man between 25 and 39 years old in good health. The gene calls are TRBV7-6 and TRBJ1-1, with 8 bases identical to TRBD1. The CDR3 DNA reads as TGTGCCAGCAGCTTAGAGGGTCGACAGGGGCGGTGGACTGAAGCTTTCTTT. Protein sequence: CASSLEGRQGRWTEAFF.